This TCR beta chain was found in a study of T-cell reconstitution after alpha-beta-depleted transplantation in children. Unique molecular identifiers were incorporated during preparation of the TCRbeta library. TCRdb re-analysed the PCR reads in MiXCR, keeping a single row per CDR3 protein. The sample includes some 340,000 distinct CDR3 sequences, around a tenth of them seen just once. This clonotype was detected a few times. V was trimmed by 5 bases and J by 4 bases, leaving 15 bases between them. The CDR3 consists of 15 residues. Germline assignment: CDR1 SGHRS and CDR2 YFSETQ. Specimen: PBMCs from the stem cell graft donor, collected from the stem cell graft. This receptor was identified in a human donor who donated a stem cell graft to a child with acute lymphoblastic leukemia. The V gene is TRBV5-1, the J gene TRBJ2-2, with a tentative D call TRBD1 (6 bases). The CDR3 is CASSYPGAPTGELFF. The CDR3 DNA sequence: TGCGCCAGCAGTTACCCAGGGGCCCCCACCGGGGAGCTGTTTTTT.